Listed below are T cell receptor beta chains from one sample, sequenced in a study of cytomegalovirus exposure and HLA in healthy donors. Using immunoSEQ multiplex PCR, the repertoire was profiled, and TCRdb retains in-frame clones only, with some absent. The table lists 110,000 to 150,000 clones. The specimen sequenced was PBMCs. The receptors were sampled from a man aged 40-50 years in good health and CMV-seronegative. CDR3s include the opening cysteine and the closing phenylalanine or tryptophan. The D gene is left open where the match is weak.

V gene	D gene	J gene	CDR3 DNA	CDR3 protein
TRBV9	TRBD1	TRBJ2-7	TGTGCCAGCAGCGCATCCCAGGGGGCCGACGAGCAGTACTTC	CASSASQGADEQYF
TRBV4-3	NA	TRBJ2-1	TGCGCCAGCAGCCAAGGTCCCAGCTCCTACAATGAGCAGTTCTTC	CASSQGPSSYNEQFF
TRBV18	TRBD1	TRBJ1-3	TGTGCCAGCTCAGCCGGGACAGCCGGCTCTGGAAACACCATATATTTT	CASSAGTAGSGNTIYF
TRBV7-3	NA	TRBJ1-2	TGTGCCAGCAGCTTATATCCAGGAAACTATGGCTACACCTTC	CASSLYPGNYGYTF
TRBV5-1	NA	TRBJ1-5	TGCGCCAGCAGGAATGGCCTGGATCAGCCCCAGCATTTT	CASRNGLDQPQHF
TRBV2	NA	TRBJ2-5	TGTGCCAGCAGTGTAAGCACCCCCCAAGAGACCCAGTACTTC	CASSVSTPQETQYF
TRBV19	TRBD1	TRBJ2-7	TGTGCCAGTAGTATCTACAGGGGGACCTACGAGCAGTACTTC	CASSIYRGTYEQYF
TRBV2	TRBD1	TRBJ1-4	TGTGCCAGCAGCCACGACAGGGACAAACTGTTTTTT	CASSHDRDKLFF
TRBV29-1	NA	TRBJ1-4	TGCAGCGTCCAGGGTAATGAAAAACTGTTTTTT	CSVQGNEKLFF
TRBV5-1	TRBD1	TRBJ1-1	TGCGCCAGCAGCTCCACAGGGGGAGCGGCCACTGAAGCTTTCTTT	CASSSTGGAATEAFF
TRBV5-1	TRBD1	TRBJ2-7	TGCGCCAGCAGCTTACCCGACAGGGGTGGCTCCTACGAGCAGTACTTC	CASSLPDRGGSYEQYF
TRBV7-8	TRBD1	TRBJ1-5	TGTGCCAGCAGCTTCCGGACAGGGGCCGAGGGTCCCCAGCATTTT	CASSFRTGAEGPQHF
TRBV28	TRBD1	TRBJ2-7	TGTGCCAGCAGTGGGAGACAGGGGGCGGAGTACGAGCAGTACTTC	CASSGRQGAEYEQYF
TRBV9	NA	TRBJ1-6	TGTGCCAGCAGCGCCACCCCCGGGGAGCCACCCCTCCACTTT	CASSATPGEPPLHF
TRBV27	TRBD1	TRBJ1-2	TGTGCCAGCAGTTTGGCGACAGGGGGCAACTATGGCTACACCTTC	CASSLATGGNYGYTF
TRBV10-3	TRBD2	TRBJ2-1	TGTGCCATCAGTGTACCTAGCGGGGGGACCTACAATGAGCAGTTCTTC	CAISVPSGGTYNEQFF
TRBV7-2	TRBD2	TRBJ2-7	TGTGCCAGCAGCTATCAGACGGGGGACTACTACGAGCAGTACTTC	CASSYQTGDYYEQYF
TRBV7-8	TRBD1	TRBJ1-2	TGTGCCAGCAGCTTAGGCAGGGGGCCGGATGGCTACACCTTC	CASSLGRGPDGYTF
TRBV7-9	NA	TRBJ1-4	TGTGCCAGCAGCTTTGGACAGCACTTTGCAACTAATGAAAAACTGTTTTTT	CASSFGQHFATNEKLFF
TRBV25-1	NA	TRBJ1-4	TGTGCCAGCAGCGACCCCGGGGGAGAAAAACTGTTTTTT	CASSDPGGEKLFF
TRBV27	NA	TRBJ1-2	TGTGCCAGCAGAGCAAAGGGAGATCTCTATGGCTACACCTTC	CASRAKGDLYGYTF
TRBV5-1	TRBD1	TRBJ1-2	TGCGCCAGCAGCCAGGACAGGGTTGGCTACACCTTC	CASSQDRVGYTF
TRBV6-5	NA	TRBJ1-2	TGTGCCAGCAGTTACACCCAGATGAACTATGGCTACACCTTC	CASSYTQMNYGYTF
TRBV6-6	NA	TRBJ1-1	TGTGCCAGCAGCCGAGCCGGACAGTTGAACACTGAAGCTTTCTTT	CASSRAGQLNTEAFF
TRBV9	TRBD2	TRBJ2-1	TGTGCCAGCAGCGTAGGTCCTAGCGGGGGACTTAGCTCCTACAATGAGCAGTTCTTC	CASSVGPSGGLSSYNEQFF
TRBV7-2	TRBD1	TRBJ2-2	TGTGCCAGCAGCTCCTTCCTGGGACAGGCCACCGGGGAGCTGTTTTTT	CASSSFLGQATGELFF
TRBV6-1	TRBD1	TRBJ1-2	TGTGCCAGCAGTGAAGGGACAGGGGGCTATGGCTACACCTTC	CASSEGTGGYGYTF
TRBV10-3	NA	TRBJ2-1	TGTGCCATCAGCCTATACGGGGGAAAGGGGCAGTTCTTC	CAISLYGGKGQFF
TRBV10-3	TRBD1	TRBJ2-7	TGTGCCATCAGTGAGGGACAGGGATTGAGTGGCGAGCAGTACTTC	CAISEGQGLSGEQYF
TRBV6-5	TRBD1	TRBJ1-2	TGTGCCAGCAGTTCCCTGAGGACAGGCATTAACTATGGCTACACCTTC	CASSSLRTGINYGYTF
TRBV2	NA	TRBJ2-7	TGTGCCAGCAAGAACAGGGTCGACGAGCAGTACTTC	CASKNRVDEQYF
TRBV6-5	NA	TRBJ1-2	TGTGCCAGCAGTAGTTACATCGGGACAAGTTATGGCTACACCTTC	CASSSYIGTSYGYTF
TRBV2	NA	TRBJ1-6	TGTGCCAGCAGTCGACAGGAGTCACCCCTCCACTTT	CASSRQESPLHF
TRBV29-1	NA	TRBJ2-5	TGCAGCGTTGACGCAGGGTTCCAAGAGACCCAGTACTTC	CSVDAGFQETQYF
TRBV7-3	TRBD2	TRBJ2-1	TGTGCCAGCAGCCCGAGACGCGGGGGGGCCTCCTACAATGAGCAGTTCTTC	CASSPRRGGASYNEQFF
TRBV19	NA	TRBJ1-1	TGTGCCAGTAGTATCCGACAGAACACTGAAGCTTTCTTT	CASSIRQNTEAFF
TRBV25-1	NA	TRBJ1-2	TGTGCCAGCAGTCGGGCAGGGTACCCCTATGGCTACACCTTC	CASSRAGYPYGYTF
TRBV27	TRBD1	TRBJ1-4	TGTGCCAGCAAGGGACAGGGAAGGGAAAAACTGTTTTTT	CASKGQGREKLFF
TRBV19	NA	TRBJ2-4	TGTGCCAGTAGTAGTACAGGTATAGCCAAAAACATTCAGTACTTC	CASSSTGIAKNIQYF
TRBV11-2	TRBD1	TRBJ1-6	TGTGCCAGCAGCTCGAACTTCCGGGACAGGCCGAATTCACCCCTCCACTTT	CASSSNFRDRPNSPLHF
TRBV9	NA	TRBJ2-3	TGTGCCAGCAGCCCCGGACTCACAGATACGCAGTATTTT	CASSPGLTDTQYF
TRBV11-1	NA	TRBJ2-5	TGTGCCAGCAGCTTAGTTCAGGCCGGAGAGACCCAGTACTTC	CASSLVQAGETQYF
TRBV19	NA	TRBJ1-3	TGTGCCAGTACAGATTCACGCTCTGGAAACACCATATATTTT	CASTDSRSGNTIYF
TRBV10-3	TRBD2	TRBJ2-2	TGTGCCATCCGGGAGGGAGGAAACACCGGGGAGCTGTTTTTT	CAIREGGNTGELFF
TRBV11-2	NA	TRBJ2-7	TGTGCCAGCAGCCACTACGAGCAGTACTTC	CASSHYEQYF
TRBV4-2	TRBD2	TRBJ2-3	TGTGCCAGCAGCCAATCGGCGGGGGGCACAGATACGCAGTATTTT	CASSQSAGGTDTQYF
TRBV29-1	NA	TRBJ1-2	TGCAGCGTTGTTGGCACAGGCTTTGGCTACACCTTC	CSVVGTGFGYTF
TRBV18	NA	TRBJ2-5	TGTGCCAGCGGCCCGGGTGCCTCCGAGACCCAGTACTTC	CASGPGASETQYF
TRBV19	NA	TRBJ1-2	TGTGCCAGTAGTATAGACCAGGGAAGGAGTGGCTACACCTTC	CASSIDQGRSGYTF
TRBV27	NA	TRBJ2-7	TGTGCCAGCAGTTTATCCGGGACTTCCAGTTGGGTCTACGAGCAGTACTTC	CASSLSGTSSWVYEQYF
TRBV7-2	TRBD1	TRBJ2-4	TGTGCCAGCAGCGTAAGACAGGGGATCGGCAAAAACATTCAGTACTTC	CASSVRQGIGKNIQYF
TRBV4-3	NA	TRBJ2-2	TGCGCCAGCAGCCAAGATTTAGGAGGGATCACCGGGGAGCTGTTTTTT	CASSQDLGGITGELFF
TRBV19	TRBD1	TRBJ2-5	TGTGCCAGTAGTATCCGAATCGGGGACAGGGGCGGAGTTGAGACCCAGTACTTC	CASSIRIGDRGGVETQYF
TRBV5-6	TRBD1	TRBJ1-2	TGTGCCAGCAGCTTTGTTGCAGGGGGCTATGGCTACACCTTC	CASSFVAGGYGYTF
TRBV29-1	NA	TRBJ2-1	TGCAGCGTCCAGAGTGGGGGGAGTGAGCAGTTCTTC	CSVQSGGSEQFF